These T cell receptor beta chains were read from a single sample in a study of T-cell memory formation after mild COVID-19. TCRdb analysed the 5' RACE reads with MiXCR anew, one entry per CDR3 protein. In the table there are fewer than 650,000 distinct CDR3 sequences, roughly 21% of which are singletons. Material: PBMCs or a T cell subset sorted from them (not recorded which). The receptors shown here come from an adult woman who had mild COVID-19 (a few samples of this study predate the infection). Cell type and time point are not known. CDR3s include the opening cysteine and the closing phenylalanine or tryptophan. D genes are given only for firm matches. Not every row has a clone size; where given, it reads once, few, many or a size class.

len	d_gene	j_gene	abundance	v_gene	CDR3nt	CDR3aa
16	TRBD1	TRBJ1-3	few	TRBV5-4	TGTGCCAGCAGCTTGGGGCTCAGGGGGCCCGGAAACACCATATATTTT	CASSLGLRGPGNTIYF
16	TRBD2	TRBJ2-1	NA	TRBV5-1	TGCGCCAGCAGCTCCCCGACTAGCGGGGCGAACAATGAGCAGTTCTTC	CASSSPTSGANNEQFF
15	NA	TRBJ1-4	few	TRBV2	TGTGCCAGCAGTGAAGTGGGACTCCGCGGCGAAAAACTGTTTTTT	CASSEVGLRGEKLFF
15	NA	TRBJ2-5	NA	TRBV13	TGTGCCAGCAGTAGGAAGGGGGATGGGCAAGAGACCCAGTACTTC	CASSRKGDGQETQYF
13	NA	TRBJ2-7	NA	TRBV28	TGTGCCAGCAAGAGGGGGACCTCCTACGAGCAGTACTTC	CASKRGTSYEQYF
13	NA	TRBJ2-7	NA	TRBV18	TGTGCCAGCTCACGGGGGGACTCCTACGAGCAGTACTTC	CASSRGDSYEQYF
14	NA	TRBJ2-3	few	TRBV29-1	TGCAGCGTCGGGGGACCATCAGACACAGATACGCAGTATTTT	CSVGGPSDTDTQYF
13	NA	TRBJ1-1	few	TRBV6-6	TGTGCCAGCAGTTACTCAGGGAACGCTGAAGCTTTCTTT	CASSYSGNAEAFF
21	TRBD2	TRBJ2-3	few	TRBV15	TGTGCCACCAGCAGAGATTTACGAGTACAACACCGAGCGGGAGTGTCAGATACGCAGTATTTT	CATSRDLRVQHRAGVSDTQYF
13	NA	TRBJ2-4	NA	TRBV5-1	TGCGCCAGCAGCATTCGAGCCAAAAACATTCAGTACTTC	CASSIRAKNIQYF
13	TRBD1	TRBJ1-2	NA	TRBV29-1	TGCAGCGTTGGAGGGGGCGCGAGTTATGGCTACACCTTC	CSVGGGASYGYTF
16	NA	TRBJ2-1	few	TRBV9	TGTGCCAGCAGCGTAGTGGGGGGCGGCTCCTACAATGAGCAGTTCTTC	CASSVVGGGSYNEQFF
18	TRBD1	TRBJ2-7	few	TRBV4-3	TGCGCCAGCAGCCAAGCACCCAGGGGGCCCTTCATCTCCTACGAGCAGTACTTC	CASSQAPRGPFISYEQYF
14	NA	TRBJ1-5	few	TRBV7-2	TGTGCCAGCAGCGAAAGGGTTGGGTTTTCGGCCCAGCATTTT	CASSERVGFSAQHF
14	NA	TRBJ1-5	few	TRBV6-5	TGTGCCAGCAGTTACTGGGGGGTAGATCAGCCCCAGCATTTT	CASSYWGVDQPQHF
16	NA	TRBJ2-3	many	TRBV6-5	TGTGCCAGCAGTTACTCGAGGGCAGGAGCCAGGGATACGCAGTATTTT	CASSYSRAGARDTQYF
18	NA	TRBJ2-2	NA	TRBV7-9	TGTGCCAGCACCCTAAGAGGACTTCTCGTGGAGAACACCGGGGAGCTGTTTTTT	CASTLRGLLVENTGELFF
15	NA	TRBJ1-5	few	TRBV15	TGTGCCACCAGCAGGGAGGCGGCGGTCAATCAGCCCCAGCATTTT	CATSREAAVNQPQHF
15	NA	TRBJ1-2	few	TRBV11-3	TGTGCCAGCAGCCCCACAGCAACCCCCAACTATGGCTACACCTTC	CASSPTATPNYGYTF
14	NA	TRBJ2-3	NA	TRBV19	TGTGCCAGTAGTATTATCCAATCCACAGATACGCAGTATTTT	CASSIIQSTDTQYF
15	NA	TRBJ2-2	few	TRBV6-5	TGTGCCAGCAGTGGCAGGAGGGTTTTGGCCGGGGAGCTGTTTTTT	CASSGRRVLAGELFF
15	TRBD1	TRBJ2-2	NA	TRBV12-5	TGTGCTAGTGGTTTCGGACAGGGAAACACCGGGGAGCTGTTTTTT	CASGFGQGNTGELFF
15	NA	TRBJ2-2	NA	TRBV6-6	TGTGCCAGCACCGGACTTGTTCCCAACACCGGGGAGCTGTTTTTT	CASTGLVPNTGELFF
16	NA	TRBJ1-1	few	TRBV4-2	TGTGCCAGCAGCCAAAACCCGGGACTGTCGAACACTGAAGCTTTCTTT	CASSQNPGLSNTEAFF
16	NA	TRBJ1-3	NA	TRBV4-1	TGCGCCAGCAGCCAGCAGGGTCTTAACTCTGGAAACACCATATATTTT	CASSQQGLNSGNTIYF
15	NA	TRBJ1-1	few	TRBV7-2	TGTGCCAGCAGCTTAGACGCCGGGACGAACACTGAAGCTTTCTTT	CASSLDAGTNTEAFF
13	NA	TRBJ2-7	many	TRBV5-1	TGCGCCAGCAGCTTGGAAGTTGGGTACGAGCAGTACTTC	CASSLEVGYEQYF
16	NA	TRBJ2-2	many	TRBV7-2	TGTGCCAGCAGCTTAGGCGCCCTGGGTGGGGCCGGGGAGCTGTTTTTT	CASSLGALGGAGELFF
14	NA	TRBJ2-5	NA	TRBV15	TGTGCCACCAGCAGAGATCAGGGCAGCGAGACCCAGTACTTC	CATSRDQGSETQYF
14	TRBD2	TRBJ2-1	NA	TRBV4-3	TGCGCCAGCAGCCAAGCTAGCGGTTACAATGAGCAGTTCTTC	CASSQASGYNEQFF
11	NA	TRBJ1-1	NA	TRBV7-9	TGTGCCAGCAGCTTATCGGTTGAAGCTTTCTTT	CASSLSVEAFF
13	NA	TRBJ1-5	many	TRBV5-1	TGCGCCAGCAGTGAAGGGAGCAATCAGCCCCAGCATTTT	CASSEGSNQPQHF
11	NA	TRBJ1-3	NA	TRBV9	TGTGCCAGCAGCGTGGAGGACACCACATATTTT	CASSVEDTTYF
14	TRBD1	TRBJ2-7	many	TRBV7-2	TGTGCCAGCAGTTCTGACAGGGGGCCCTACGAGCAGTACTTC	CASSSDRGPYEQYF
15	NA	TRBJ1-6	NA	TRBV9	TGTGCCAGCAGCGTAACGTCGGGTGGCCATGGGCCCCTCCACTTT	CASSVTSGGHGPLHF
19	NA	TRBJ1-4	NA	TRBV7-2	TGTGCCAGCAGCTTATATGGTACGGCCCAACGGGGTACTAATGAAAAACTGTTTTTT	CASSLYGTAQRGTNEKLFF
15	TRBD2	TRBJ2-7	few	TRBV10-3	TGTGCCATCAGTGATCCGACTAGCGGGGGTGACGAGCAGTACTTC	CAISDPTSGGDEQYF
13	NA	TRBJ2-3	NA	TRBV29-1	TGCAGCGTTGAGGCACAGGAAACAGATACGCAGTATTTT	CSVEAQETDTQYF
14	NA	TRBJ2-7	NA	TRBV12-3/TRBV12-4	TGTGCCAGTCGATTGGGACCGGCGAACAACGAGCAGTACTTC	CASRLGPANNEQYF
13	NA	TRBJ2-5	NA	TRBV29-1	TGCAGCGTTCGTCGCTTACTCGAAGAGACCCAGTACTTC	CSVRRLLEETQYF
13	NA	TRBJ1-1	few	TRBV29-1	TGCAGCGTCGTTGACGGACTGAACACTGAAGCTTTCTTT	CSVVDGLNTEAFF
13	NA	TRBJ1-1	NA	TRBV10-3	TGTGCCGCGATGGGGGGGATGAACACTGAAGCTTTCTTT	CAAMGGMNTEAFF
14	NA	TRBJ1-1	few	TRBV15	TGTGCCACCAGCAGAGCCCTTACGAACACTGAAGCTTTCTTT	CATSRALTNTEAFF
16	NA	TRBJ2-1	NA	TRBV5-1	TGCGCCAGCAGCTTAAGGGAATCGAGCTCCTACAATGAGCAGTTCTTC	CASSLRESSSYNEQFF
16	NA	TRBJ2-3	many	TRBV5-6	TGTGCCAGCAGCTCCGTGGGGGCGAGGGGCACAGATACGCAGTATTTT	CASSSVGARGTDTQYF
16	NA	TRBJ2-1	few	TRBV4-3	TGCGCCAGCAGCCAAGATTGGCATGGCGCCTACAATGAGCAGTTCTTC	CASSQDWHGAYNEQFF
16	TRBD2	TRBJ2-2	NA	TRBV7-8	TGTGCCAGCAGCTTAGGGGTCGGGAGGGTCACCGGGGAGCTGTTTTTT	CASSLGVGRVTGELFF
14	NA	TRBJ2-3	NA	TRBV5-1	TGCGCCAGCAGCTCGACAGAACCTGGAGATACGCAGTATTTT	CASSSTEPGDTQYF
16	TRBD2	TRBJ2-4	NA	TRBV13	TGTGCCAGCAGCTCCAGTGCGGGGGGGCTTAGGAACATTCAGTACTTC	CASSSSAGGLRNIQYF
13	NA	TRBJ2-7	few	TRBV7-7	TGTGCTAGCAGCCCCGCAGGGTTCCACGAGCAGTACTTC	CASSPAGFHEQYF
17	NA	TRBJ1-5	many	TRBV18	TGTGCCAGCTCACCATTCGGACAGTTGAATAGCAATCAGCCCCAGCATTTT	CASSPFGQLNSNQPQHF
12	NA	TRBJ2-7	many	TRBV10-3	TGTGCCATCAGTGAGCAGGTTCCCGAGCAGTACTTC	CAISEQVPEQYF
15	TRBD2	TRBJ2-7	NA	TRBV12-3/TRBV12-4	TGTGCCAGCAGTTATCCGGGACTACGGATAAACGAGCAGTACTTC	CASSYPGLRINEQYF
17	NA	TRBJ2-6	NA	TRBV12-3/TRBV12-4	TGTGCCAGCAGTTTAGCTCCGGGGGCGTCTGGGGCCAACGTCCTGACTTTC	CASSLAPGASGANVLTF
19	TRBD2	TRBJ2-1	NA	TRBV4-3	TGCGCCAGCAGCCAGGATACCATTCTAGCGGAAGGTTTATACAATGAGCAGTTCTTC	CASSQDTILAEGLYNEQFF
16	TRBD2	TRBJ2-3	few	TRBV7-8	TGTGCCAGCAGCTTAGCTAGCGGGATTTTGACAGATACGCAGTATTTT	CASSLASGILTDTQYF
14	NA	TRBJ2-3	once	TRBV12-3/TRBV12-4	TGTGCCAGCAGTGAGGACAGCTACACAGATACGCAGTATTTT	CASSEDSYTDTQYF
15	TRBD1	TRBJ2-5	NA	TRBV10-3	TGTGCCATCAGTGCCCGGACAGGGCCCCAAGAGACCCAGTACTTC	CAISARTGPQETQYF
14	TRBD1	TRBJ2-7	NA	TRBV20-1	TGCAGTGCTAGCCCCGGACAGGGTCTCAGCGAGCAGTACTTC	CSASPGQGLSEQYF
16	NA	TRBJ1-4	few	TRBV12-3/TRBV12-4	TGTGCCAGCAGTTGGGCCAGCTCCAGGTCGAATGAAAAACTGTTTTTT	CASSWASSRSNEKLFF